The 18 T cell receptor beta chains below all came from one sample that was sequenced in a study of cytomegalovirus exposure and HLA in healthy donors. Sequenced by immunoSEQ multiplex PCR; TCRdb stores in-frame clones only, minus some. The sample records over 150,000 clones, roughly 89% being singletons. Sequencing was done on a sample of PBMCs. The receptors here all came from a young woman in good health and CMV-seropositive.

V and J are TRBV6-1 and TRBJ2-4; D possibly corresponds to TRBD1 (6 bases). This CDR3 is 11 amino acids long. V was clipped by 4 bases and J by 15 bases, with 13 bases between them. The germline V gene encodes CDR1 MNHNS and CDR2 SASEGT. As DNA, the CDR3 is TGTGCCAGCAGTGTGGGGGCAGCTTCGTACTTC. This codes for CASSVGAASYF.

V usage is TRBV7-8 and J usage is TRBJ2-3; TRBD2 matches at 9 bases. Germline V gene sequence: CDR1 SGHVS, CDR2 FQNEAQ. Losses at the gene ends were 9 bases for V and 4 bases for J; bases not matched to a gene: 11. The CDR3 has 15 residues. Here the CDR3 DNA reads TGTGCCAGTACTCCACTAGCGGGTTTGTCAGATACGCAGTATTTT. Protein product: CASTPLAGLSDTQYF. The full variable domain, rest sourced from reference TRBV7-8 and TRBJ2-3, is GAGVSQSPRYKVAKRGQDVALRCDPISGHVSLFWYQQALGQGPEFLTYFQNEAQLDKSGLPSDRFFAERPEGSVSTLKIQRTQQEDSAVYLCASTPLAGLSDTQYFGPGTRLTVL.

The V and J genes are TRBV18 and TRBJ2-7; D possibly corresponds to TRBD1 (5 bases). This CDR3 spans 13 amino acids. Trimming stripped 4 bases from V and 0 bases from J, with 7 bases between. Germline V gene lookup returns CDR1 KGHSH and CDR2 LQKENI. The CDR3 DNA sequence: TGTGCCAGCTCACAGGGGATCTCCTACGAGCAGTACTTC. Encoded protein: CASSQGISYEQYF. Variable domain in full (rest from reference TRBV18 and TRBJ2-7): NAGVMQNPRHLVRRRGQEARLRCSPMKGHSHVYWYRQLPEEGLKFMVYLQKENIIDESGMPKERFSAEFPKEGPSILRIQQVVRGDSAAYFCASSQGISYEQYFGPGTRLTVT.

The CDR3 loop reads CATLLEEGGYTF. CDR3 DNA sequence: TGTGCCACCCTTCTTGAGGAGGGTGGCTACACCTTC. This chain uses TRBV27 with TRBJ1-2; D not resolved. The CDR3 consists of 12 residues. V shed 10 bases and J shed 7 bases, with 16 bases lying between them. CDR1 and CDR2 from the germline V gene are MNHEY and SMNVEV (reference sequence).

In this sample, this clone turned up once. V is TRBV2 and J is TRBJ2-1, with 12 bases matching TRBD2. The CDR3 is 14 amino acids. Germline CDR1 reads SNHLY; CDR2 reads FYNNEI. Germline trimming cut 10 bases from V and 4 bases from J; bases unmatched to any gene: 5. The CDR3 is CAIPGLAGYNEQFF. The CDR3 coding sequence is TGTGCCATCCCGGGACTAGCGGGTTACAATGAGCAGTTCTTC. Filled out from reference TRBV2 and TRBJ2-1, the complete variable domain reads EPEVTQTPSHQVTQMGQEVILRCVPISNHLYFYWYRQILGQKVEFLVSFYNNEISEKSEIFDDQFSVERPDGSNFTLKIRSTKLEDSAMYFCAIPGLAGYNEQFFGPGTRLTVL.

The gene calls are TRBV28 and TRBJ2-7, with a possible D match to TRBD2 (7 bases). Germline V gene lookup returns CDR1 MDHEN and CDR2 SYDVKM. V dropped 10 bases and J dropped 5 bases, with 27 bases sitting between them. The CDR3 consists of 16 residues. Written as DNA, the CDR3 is TGTGCCACCGGGGGGCCGGGGACAATAATACGGAACGAGCAGTACTTC. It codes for CATGGPGTIIRNEQYF.

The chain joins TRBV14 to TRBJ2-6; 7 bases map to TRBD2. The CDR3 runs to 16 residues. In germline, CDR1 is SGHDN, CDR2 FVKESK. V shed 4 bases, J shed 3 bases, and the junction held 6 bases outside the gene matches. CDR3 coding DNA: TGTGCCAGCAGCCCCCTTGCGGGGGTTGGGGCCAACGTCCTGACTTTC. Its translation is CASSPLAGVGANVLTF.

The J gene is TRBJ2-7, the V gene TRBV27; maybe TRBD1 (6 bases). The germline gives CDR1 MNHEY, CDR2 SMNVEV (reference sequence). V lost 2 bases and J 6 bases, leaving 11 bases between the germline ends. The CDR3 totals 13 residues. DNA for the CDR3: TGTGCCAGCAGTTTACAGGGGTACGGCGAGCAGTACTTC. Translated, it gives CASSLQGYGEQYF.

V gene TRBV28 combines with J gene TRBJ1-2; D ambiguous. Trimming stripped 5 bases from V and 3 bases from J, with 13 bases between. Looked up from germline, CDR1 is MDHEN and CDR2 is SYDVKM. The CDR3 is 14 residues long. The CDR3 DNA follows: TGTGCCAGCAGTGTGGTTGGCGGCTACTATGGCTACACCTTC. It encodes CASSVVGGYYGYTF.

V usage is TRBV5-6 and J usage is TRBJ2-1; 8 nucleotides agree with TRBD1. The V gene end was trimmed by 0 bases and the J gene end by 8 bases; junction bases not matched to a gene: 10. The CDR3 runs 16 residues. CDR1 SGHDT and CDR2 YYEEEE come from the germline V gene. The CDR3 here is CASSLALQGARDEQFF. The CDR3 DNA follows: TGTGCCAGCAGCTTGGCCCTGCAGGGGGCGCGCGATGAGCAGTTCTTC.

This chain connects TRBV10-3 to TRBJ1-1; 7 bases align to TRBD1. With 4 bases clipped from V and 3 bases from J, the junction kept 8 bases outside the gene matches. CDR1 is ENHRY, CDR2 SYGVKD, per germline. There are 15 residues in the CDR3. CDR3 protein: CAISGTGRQDTEAFF. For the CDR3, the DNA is TGTGCCATCAGTGGGACAGGCCGACAGGACACTGAAGCTTTCTTT.

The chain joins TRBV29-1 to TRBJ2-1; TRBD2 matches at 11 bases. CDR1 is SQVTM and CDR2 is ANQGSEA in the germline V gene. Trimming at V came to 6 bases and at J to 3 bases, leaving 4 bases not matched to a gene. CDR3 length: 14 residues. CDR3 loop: CSVIAGGFYNEQFF. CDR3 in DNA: TGCAGCGTAATAGCGGGAGGGTTCTACAATGAGCAGTTCTTC.

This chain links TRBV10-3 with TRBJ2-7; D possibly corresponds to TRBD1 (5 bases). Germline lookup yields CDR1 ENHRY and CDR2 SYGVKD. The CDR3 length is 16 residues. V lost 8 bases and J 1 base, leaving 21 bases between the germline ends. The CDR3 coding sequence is TGTGCCATCTCGCAGGGAAACTCAGGTTTGTCCTACGAGCAGTACTTC. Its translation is CAISQGNSGLSYEQYF.

The CDR3 DNA sequence: TGTGCCTGGAGCGGAATTAGCGGGGTAATTCCCTCCTACGAGCAGTACTTC. This sequence encodes CAWSGISGVIPSYEQYF. This chain links TRBV30 with TRBJ2-7, with TRBD2 identical over 8 bases. This CDR3 has 17 residues. V dropped 3 bases and J dropped 0; count of bases not matched to a gene: 13. Germline lookup yields CDR1 GTSNPN and CDR2 SVGIG (reference sequence).

CDR3 nucleotides: TGCGCCAGCAGCCAGGTTCTAGCGGGATTTGATGAGCAGTTCTTC. It encodes CASSQVLAGFDEQFF. The V and J genes are TRBV4-1 and TRBJ2-1; 9 bases are shared with TRBD2. Germline V gene lookup returns CDR1 MGHRA and CDR2 YSYEKL. The junction had 8 bases not matched to a gene; V was cut back by 3 bases and J by 8 bases. This CDR3 is built from 15 residues.

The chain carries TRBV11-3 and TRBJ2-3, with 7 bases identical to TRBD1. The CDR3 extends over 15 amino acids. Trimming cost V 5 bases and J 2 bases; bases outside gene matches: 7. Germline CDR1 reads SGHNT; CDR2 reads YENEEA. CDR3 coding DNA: TGTGCCAGCAGCCCGGGAACAGGGGCCACAGATACGCAGTATTTT. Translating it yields CASSPGTGATDTQYF.

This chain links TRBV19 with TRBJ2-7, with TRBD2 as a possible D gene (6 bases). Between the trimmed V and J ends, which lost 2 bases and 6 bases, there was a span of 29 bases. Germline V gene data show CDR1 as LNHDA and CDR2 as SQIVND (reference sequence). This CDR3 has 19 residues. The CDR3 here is CASSIIPRGRQTFLAEQYF. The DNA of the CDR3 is TGTGCCAGTAGTATAATCCCCCGGGGGAGACAGACCTTTCTCGCCGAGCAGTACTTC.

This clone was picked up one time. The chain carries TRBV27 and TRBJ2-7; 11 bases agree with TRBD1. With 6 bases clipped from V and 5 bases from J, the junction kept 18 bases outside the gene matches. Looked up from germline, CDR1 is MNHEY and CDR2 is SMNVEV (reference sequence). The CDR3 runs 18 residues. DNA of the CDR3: TGTGCCAGCAGCCCCAATAGGCCCGTTCGGGACAGGGGGAACGAGCAGTACTTC. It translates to CASSPNRPVRDRGNEQYF.